The next 31 T cell receptor beta chains were all read from a single sample in a study of early T cells in non-severe SARS-CoV-2 infection. TCRdb re-called the 5' RACE reads with MiXCR, one entry per CDR3 protein. This sample has fewer than 75,000 distinct CDR3 sequences; around 21% occur once, and the top ten carry 16%. Sequencing used whole blood, obtained at baseline. The receptors were sampled from an adult who was a healthcare worker with PCR-confirmed SARS-CoV-2 infection or an uninfected control (not recorded which).

This clonotype was seen a handful of times. The rearrangement joins TRBV28 to TRBJ2-7; TRBD1 might be the D (5 bases). Trimming pared 6 bases from V and 0 bases from J, leaving 27 bases between. Per germline, CDR1 MDHEN and CDR2 SYDVKM. The CDR3 contains 19 residues. DNA for the CDR3: TGTGCCAGCAGCCGCCCCTTCAGATGGGGCCGGCCAATCTCCTACGAGCAGTACTTC. As protein: CASSRPFRWGRPISYEQYF.

This clonotype came up a few times. This chain uses TRBV6-1 with TRBJ1-5, with a tentative D call TRBD1 (6 bases). Germline CDR1 is MNHNS and CDR2 is SASEGT. The CDR3 runs to 14 residues. With 5 bases removed from V and 1 base from J, the gap between germline ends came to 9 bases. The CDR3 nucleotides read TGTGCCAGCAGTTACAGGGTCAGCAATCAGCCCCAGCATTTT. Protein product: CASSYRVSNQPQHF.

This clonotype was observed many times. The rearrangement uses TRBV4-1 and TRBJ1-1; D might be TRBD1 (5 bases). The germline V gene has CDR1 MGHRA and CDR2 YSYEKL. The length of the CDR3 is 15 residues. V was cut by 2 bases and J by 2 bases, with 12 bases left in between. CDR3 bases: TGCGCCAGCAGCCAACGGTCGCGGGGCAACACTGAAGCTTTCTTT. As protein: CASSQRSRGNTEAFF.

This clonotype was counted between two and nine times. The rearrangement uses TRBV18 and TRBJ1-2, with unresolved D. In germline, CDR1 is KGHSH, CDR2 LQKENI. The CDR3 extends over 13 amino acids. V gave up 3 bases and J gave up 2 bases, with 7 bases separating them. CDR3 DNA: TGTGCCAGCTCACCGGCCGGAAACTATGGCTACACCTTC. Encoded protein: CASSPAGNYGYTF. The variable domain in full, with the rest retrieved from reference TRBV18 and TRBJ1-2, is NAGVMQNPRHLVRRRGQEARLRCSPMKGHSHVYWYRQLPEEGLKFMVYLQKENIIDESGMPKERFSAEFPKEGPSILRIQQVVRGDSAAYFCASSPAGNYGYTFGSGTRLTVV.

Many counts were recorded for this clonotype. The chain recombines TRBV7-6 with TRBJ1-2; 9 positions match TRBD1. Trimming took 5 bases from V and 2 from J; bases not matched to a gene: 9. This CDR3 is 16 amino acids long. Germline CDR1 reads SGHVS; CDR2 reads FNYEAQ. CDR3 sequence: CASSANRDRENYGYTF. DNA for the CDR3: TGTGCCAGCAGCGCGAATCGGGACAGGGAGAACTATGGCTACACCTTC.

The table lists this clonotype with many counts. The rearrangement joins TRBV19 to TRBJ1-5; no clear D gene. CDR1 is LNHDA and CDR2 is SQIVND in the germline V gene (reference sequence). The CDR3 runs 16 residues. V was clipped by 7 bases and J by 0 bases, with 16 bases between them. CDR3 amino acids: CASKVGQSSSNQPQHF. CDR3 nucleotide sequence: TGTGCCAGTAAGGTCGGCCAGTCGTCTAGCAATCAGCCCCAGCATTTT.

This clonotype was detected only a few times. DNA for the CDR3: TGTGCCAGCAGCCAACAGGGTAACTATGGCTACACCTTC. Its protein is CASSQQGNYGYTF. The chain uses TRBV3-1 and TRBJ1-2; perhaps TRBD1 as D (5 bases). CDR1 and CDR2 from the germline V gene are LGHDT and YNNKEL (reference sequence). This CDR3 comprises 13 residues. The germline V and J ends were trimmed by 2 bases and 1 base, with 5 bases remaining between them.

There are a few counts of this clonotype. The V call is TRBV20-1, the J call TRBJ1-1; D gene ambiguous. This CDR3 has 11 residues. Trimming shortened V by 6 bases and J by 4 bases, and 9 bases separated the two germline ends. Germline CDR1 reads DFQATT; CDR2 reads SNEGSKA (reference sequence). The DNA for the CDR3 is TGCAGTGCCAAGAGGCCCACTGAAGCTTTCTTT. It specifies CSAKRPTEAFF.

V gene TRBV7-2 combines with J gene TRBJ2-5; D is perhaps TRBD1 (5 bases). CDR3 length: 14 residues. Germline CDR1 SGHTA, CDR2 FQGNSA. V gave up 3 bases and J gave up 3 bases, with 11 bases separating them. Written as DNA, the CDR3 is TGTGCCAGCAGCTTTAAGACAGCTGAAGAGACCCAGTACTTC. It specifies CASSFKTAEETQYF.

This clonotype was counted only a few times. The chain combines TRBV7-2 with TRBJ2-7, with D unclear. Germline assignment: CDR1 SGHTA and CDR2 FQGNSA. CDR3 size: 13 residues. V dropped 1 base and J dropped 6 bases, with 10 bases sitting between them. CDR3 in DNA: TGTGCCAGCAGCTTAGTACGCGATCGCGAGCAGTACTTC. Translation gives CASSLVRDREQYF.

V usage is TRBV10-3 and J usage is TRBJ2-7; a possible D gene is TRBD1 (6 bases). V lost 8 bases and J lost 3, with 14 bases in between. This CDR3 is built from 13 residues. CDR1 and CDR2 from the germline V gene are ENHRY and SYGVKD. The CDR3 nucleotides are TGTGCCATCTCCCAAACACAGGGCTACGAGCAGTACTTC. Translating gives CAISQTQGYEQYF.

This clonotype was observed many times. The chain recombines TRBV18 with TRBJ1-2; D gene unclear. Germline V CDR1 and CDR2: KGHSH, LQKENI. Trimming stripped 4 bases from V and 8 bases from J, with 23 bases between. There are 16 residues in the CDR3. CDR3 in amino acids: CASSLSEGSPPKGYTF. CDR3 nucleotide sequence: TGTGCCAGCTCACTGAGCGAAGGCAGCCCGCCTAAAGGCTACACCTTC. Supplemented by reference TRBV18 and TRBJ1-2, the full variable domain reads NAGVMQNPRHLVRRRGQEARLRCSPMKGHSHVYWYRQLPEEGLKFMVYLQKENIIDESGMPKERFSAEFPKEGPSILRIQQVVRGDSAAYFCASSLSEGSPPKGYTFGSGTRLTVV.

This clonotype has only a few counts. V usage is TRBV12-3 or TRBV12-4 and J usage is TRBJ2-1, with TRBD2 matching over 11 bases. J was trimmed by 8 bases and V by 3 bases; bases with no gene match: 6. There are 15 residues in the CDR3. The CDR3 DNA reads as TGTGCCAGCAGTTTTGCTAGCGGGGGGACCCATGAGCAGTTCTTC. Amino acid sequence: CASSFASGGTHEQFF.

V gene TRBV5-1 combines with J gene TRBJ1-4; D remains unclear. The length of the CDR3 is 13 residues. The V gene lost 1 base and the J gene lost 4 bases, with 5 bases spanning the gap. The germline gives CDR1 SGHRS, CDR2 YFSETQ. The CDR3: CASSLLSNEKLFF. The DNA of the CDR3 is TGCGCCAGCAGCTTGCTGAGTAATGAAAAACTGTTTTTT.

The rearrangement links TRBV5-1 to TRBJ1-1, with 8 bases lining up with TRBD1. This CDR3 region has 14 residues. Germline V gene sequence: CDR1 SGHRS, CDR2 YFSETQ. Trimming cost V 2 bases and J 7 bases; bases outside gene matches: 7. CDR3 bases: TGCGCCAGCAGCTTCCGGGACAGGAGTGGTGAAGCTTTCTTT. It is translated as CASSFRDRSGEAFF. Combining the CDR3 with reference TRBV5-1 and TRBJ1-1 gives the whole variable domain KAGVTQTPRYLIKTRGQQVTLSCSPISGHRSVSWYQQTPGQGLQFLFEYFSETQRNKGNFPGRFSGRQFSNSRSEMNVSTLELGDSALYLCASSFRDRSGEAFFGQGTRLTVV.

This clonotype was counted many times. This chain links TRBV7-8 with TRBJ1-1; D remains unclear. Trimming left V 2 bases short and J 7 bases short, with 11 bases between. Germline lookup yields CDR1 SGHVS and CDR2 FQNEAQ. There are 13 residues in the CDR3. CDR3 DNA: TGTGCCAGCAGCTTATCCCTCCTTAATGAAGCTTTCTTT. Amino acid sequence: CASSLSLLNEAFF.

The chain is built from TRBV6-1 and TRBJ1-1; 9 positions agree with TRBD1. Germline V lookup: CDR1 MNHNS, CDR2 SASEGT. The V segment lost 6 bases and the J segment 4 bases; nucleotides outside the gene matches: 9. The CDR3 extends over 15 amino acids. CDR3 in amino acids: CASSGTGRPGTEAFF. The CDR3 DNA is TGTGCCAGCAGCGGGACAGGGAGGCCGGGCACTGAAGCTTTCTTT.

The CDR3 loop is CASSPSTDQETQYF. The CDR3 DNA reads TGTGCCAGCAGCCCCTCGACGGATCAAGAGACCCAGTACTTC. The rearrangement joins TRBV7-7 to TRBJ2-5; D unresolved. The CDR3 covers 14 residues. V lost 5 bases, J lost 2 bases, and 12 bases lay in between. CDR1 is SSHAT, CDR2 FNYEAQ, per germline (reference sequence).

This chain uses TRBV5-1 with TRBJ2-3, with 10 bases aligning to TRBD2. CDR3 length: 17 amino acids. With V trimmed by 0 bases and J by 5 bases, 9 bases remained unmatched. Germline V gene lookup returns CDR1 SGHRS and CDR2 YFSETQ. CDR3 residues: CASSLVTSGGAQDTQYF. DNA of the CDR3: TGCGCCAGCAGCTTGGTCACGAGCGGGGGGGCCCAAGATACGCAGTATTTT.

This chain uses TRBV20-1 with TRBJ1-2, with unresolved D. The germline V gene has CDR1 DFQATT and CDR2 SNEGSKA (reference sequence). V was shortened by 2 bases and J by 4 bases, with 11 bases between the two germline ends. The CDR3 loop spans 13 amino acids. CDR3 in amino acids: CSARKPSSYGYTF. CDR3 DNA sequence: TGCAGTGCTAGAAAACCGTCCTCCTATGGCTACACCTTC.

The rearrangement links TRBV7-2 to TRBJ1-1; D not resolved. V was cut by 1 base and J by 1 base, with 10 bases left in between. CDR1 is SGHTA, CDR2 FQGNSA, per germline. This CDR3 contains 15 residues. The CDR3 region is CASSLEAGANTEAFF. Written as DNA, the CDR3 is TGTGCCAGCAGCTTAGAGGCAGGCGCGAACACTGAAGCTTTCTTT.

The V gene is TRBV4-1, the J gene TRBJ1-5; D gene uncertain. The V gene lost 0 bases and the J gene lost 3 bases, with 6 bases spanning the gap. Germline CDR1 and CDR2: MGHRA and YSYEKL. The CDR3 is 14 residues long. Here the CDR3 DNA reads TGCGCCAGCAGCCAAGAGTACACCAATCAGCCCCAGCATTTT. As protein: CASSQEYTNQPQHF.

The rearrangement links TRBV10-1 to TRBJ2-2; the D is unclear. Trimming cost V 5 bases and J 6 bases, with 13 bases left between them. CDR1 and CDR2 from the germline V gene are WNHNN and SYGVQD (reference sequence). The CDR3 extends over 14 amino acids. The CDR3: CASSSIGSPGELFF. CDR3 bases: TGCGCCAGCAGTTCAATCGGGTCCCCCGGGGAGCTGTTTTTT.

This clonotype came up many times. The chain carries TRBV7-8 and TRBJ1-4, with D unresolved. Germline assignment: CDR1 SGHVS and CDR2 FQNEAQ. V lost 5 bases to trimming and J lost 0 bases, with 10 bases between them. CDR3 length equals 15 residues. This CDR3 reads CASSAPTTTNEKLFF. The CDR3 DNA reads TGTGCCAGCAGCGCCCCGACGACAACTAATGAAAAACTGTTTTTT.

This clonotype was seen repeatedly, ten times or more. The chain couples TRBV20-1 to TRBJ2-7; D is unclear. The CDR3 has 14 amino acids. V was trimmed by 1 base and J by 3 bases, leaving 13 bases between them. CDR1 DFQATT and CDR2 SNEGSKA come from the germline V gene (reference sequence). This CDR3 is CSARGRSRVYEQYF. DNA for the CDR3: TGCAGTGCTAGAGGAAGAAGTAGGGTCTACGAGCAGTACTTC.

Only a few counts were recorded for this clonotype. The rearrangement joins TRBV6-2 or TRBV6-3 to TRBJ1-5, with 9 bases identical to TRBD1. This CDR3 has 13 residues. Germline CDR1 is MNHEY and CDR2 is SVGEGT. With 8 bases clipped from V and 7 bases from J, the junction kept 6 bases outside the gene matches. CDR3 residues: CASQEDRGQPQHF. CDR3 sequence (DNA): TGTGCCAGCCAAGAGGACAGGGGACAGCCCCAGCATTTT.

This clonotype was picked up a small number of times. The chain is built from TRBV3-1 and TRBJ1-1; TRBD1 matches 9 bases. Per germline, CDR1 LGHDT and CDR2 YNNKEL (reference sequence). CDR3 length: 15 residues. V dropped 4 bases and J dropped 5; count of bases not matched to a gene: 8. The DNA of the CDR3 is TGTGCCAGCAGCCCATGGACAGGGGAGAGAACTGAAGCTTTCTTT. Protein: CASSPWTGERTEAFF.

The chain couples TRBV5-1 to TRBJ2-4; 8 bases map to TRBD1. CDR3 length: 18 amino acids. Trimming cost V 0 bases and J 6 bases; bases outside gene matches: 14. Germline V gives CDR1 SGHRS, CDR2 YFSETQ. The CDR3 loop is CASSLEATGVGMGNIQYF. The CDR3 DNA reads as TGCGCCAGCAGCTTGGAGGCGACAGGGGTCGGGATGGGAAACATTCAGTACTTC.

V is TRBV12-3 or TRBV12-4 and J is TRBJ2-4; 8 nucleotides align to TRBD1. The CDR3 sequence is 14 residues long. Trimming cost V 5 bases and J 10 bases; bases outside gene matches: 10. The CDR3 sequence is CASSLHGQGGIQYF. CDR3 sequence (DNA): TGTGCCAGCAGTCTCCACGGACAGGGAGGTATTCAGTACTTC.

This clonotype occurred a few times. The chain is built from TRBV30 and TRBJ1-4; TRBD1 might be the D (6 bases). The CDR3 spans 14 residues. Germline-derived CDR1 and CDR2 are GTSNPN and SVGIG (reference sequence). Deletions cut 4 bases from V and 7 bases from J, with 16 bases between. The CDR3, as DNA: TGTGCCTGGAAACAAGCAGGGGATGCTGAAAAACTGTTTTTT. It yields the protein CAWKQAGDAEKLFF.

In its sample, this clonotype was seen a few times. V and J are TRBV29-1 and TRBJ2-2; maybe TRBD1 (6 bases). Trimming pared 6 bases from V and 1 base from J, leaving 15 bases between. The CDR3 extends over 15 amino acids. Germline-derived CDR1 and CDR2 are SQVTM and ANQGSEA. The CDR3 reads CSVGYRALNTGELFF. The CDR3 DNA sequence: TGCAGCGTCGGATACAGGGCCTTGAACACCGGGGAGCTGTTTTTT.